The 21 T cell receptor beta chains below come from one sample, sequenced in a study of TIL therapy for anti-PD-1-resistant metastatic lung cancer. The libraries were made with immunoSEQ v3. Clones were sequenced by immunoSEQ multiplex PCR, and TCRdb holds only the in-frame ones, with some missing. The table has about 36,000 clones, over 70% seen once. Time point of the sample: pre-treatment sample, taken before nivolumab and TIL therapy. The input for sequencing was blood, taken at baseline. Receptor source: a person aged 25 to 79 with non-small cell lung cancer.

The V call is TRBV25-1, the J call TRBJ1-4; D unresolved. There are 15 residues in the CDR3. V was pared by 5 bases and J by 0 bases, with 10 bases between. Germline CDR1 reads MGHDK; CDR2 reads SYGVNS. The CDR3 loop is CASSPRRATNEKLFF. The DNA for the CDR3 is TGTGCCAGCAGTCCTCGCCGAGCAACTAATGAAAAACTGTTTTTT.

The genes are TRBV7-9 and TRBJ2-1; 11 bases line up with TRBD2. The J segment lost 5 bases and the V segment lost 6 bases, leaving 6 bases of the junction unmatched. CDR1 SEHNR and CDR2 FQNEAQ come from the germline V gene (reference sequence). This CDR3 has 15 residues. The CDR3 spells CASSPLAGVDNEQFF. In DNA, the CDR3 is TGTGCCAGCAGTCCACTAGCGGGAGTTGACAATGAGCAGTTCTTC.

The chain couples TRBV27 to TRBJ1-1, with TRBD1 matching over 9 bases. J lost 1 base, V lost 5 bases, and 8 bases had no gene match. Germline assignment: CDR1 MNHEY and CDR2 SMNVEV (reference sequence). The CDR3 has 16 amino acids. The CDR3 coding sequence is TGTGCCAGCAGTCGACCCACAGGGGGCGGGAACACTGAAGCTTTCTTT. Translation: CASSRPTGGGNTEAFF.

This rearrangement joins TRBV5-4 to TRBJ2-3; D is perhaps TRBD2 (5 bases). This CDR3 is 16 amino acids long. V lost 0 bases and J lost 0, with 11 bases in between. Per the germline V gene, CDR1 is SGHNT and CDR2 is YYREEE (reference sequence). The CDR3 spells CASSLETTLSTDTQYF. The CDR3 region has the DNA TGTGCCAGCAGCTTGGAGACTACTCTTAGCACAGATACGCAGTATTTT. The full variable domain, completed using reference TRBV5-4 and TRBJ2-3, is ETGVTQSPTHLIKTRGQQVTLRCSSQSGHNTVSWYQQALGQGPQFIFQYYREEENGRGNFPPRFSGLQFPNYSSELNVNALELDDSALYLCASSLETTLSTDTQYFGPGTRLTVL.

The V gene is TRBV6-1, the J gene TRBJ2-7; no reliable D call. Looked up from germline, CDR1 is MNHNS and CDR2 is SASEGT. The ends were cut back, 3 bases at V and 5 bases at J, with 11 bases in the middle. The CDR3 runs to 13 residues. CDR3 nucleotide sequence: TGTGCCAGCAGTGATTCAGACGCGGACGAGCAGTACTTC. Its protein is CASSDSDADEQYF.

CDR3 bases: TGCGCCAGCAGCGCGATAGCGGGTCCCTACGAGCAGTACTTC. It codes for CASSAIAGPYEQYF. The chain employs TRBV5-1 and TRBJ2-7, with 7 nucleotides matching TRBD2. Germline-derived CDR1 and CDR2 are SGHRS and YFSETQ. V shed 4 bases and J 2 bases; nucleotides not matched to a gene: 6. The CDR3 sequence is 14 residues long.

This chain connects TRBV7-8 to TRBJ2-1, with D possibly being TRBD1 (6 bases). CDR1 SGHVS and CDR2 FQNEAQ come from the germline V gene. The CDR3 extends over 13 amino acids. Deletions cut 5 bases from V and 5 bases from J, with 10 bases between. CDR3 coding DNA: TGTGCCAGCAGCCAGGGGCTAAACAATGAGCAGTTCTTC. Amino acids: CASSQGLNNEQFF. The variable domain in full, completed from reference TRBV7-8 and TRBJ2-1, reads GAGVSQSPRYKVAKRGQDVALRCDPISGHVSLFWYQQALGQGPEFLTYFQNEAQLDKSGLPSDRFFAERPEGSVSTLKIQRTQQEDSAVYLCASSQGLNNEQFFGPGTRLTVL.

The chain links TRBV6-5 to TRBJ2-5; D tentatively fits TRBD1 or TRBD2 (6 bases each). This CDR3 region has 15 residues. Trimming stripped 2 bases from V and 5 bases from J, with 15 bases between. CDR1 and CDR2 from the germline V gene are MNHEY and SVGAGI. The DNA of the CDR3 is TGTGCCAGCAGTTACATGGGGGGCGGTTCGGAGACCCAGTACTTC. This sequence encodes CASSYMGGGSETQYF.

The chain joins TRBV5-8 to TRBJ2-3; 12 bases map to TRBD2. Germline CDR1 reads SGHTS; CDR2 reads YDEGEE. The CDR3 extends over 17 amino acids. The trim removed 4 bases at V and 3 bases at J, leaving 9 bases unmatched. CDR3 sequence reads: CASSPSLLAGGTDTQYF. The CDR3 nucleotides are TGTGCCAGCAGCCCAAGCCTACTAGCGGGAGGAACAGATACGCAGTATTTT.

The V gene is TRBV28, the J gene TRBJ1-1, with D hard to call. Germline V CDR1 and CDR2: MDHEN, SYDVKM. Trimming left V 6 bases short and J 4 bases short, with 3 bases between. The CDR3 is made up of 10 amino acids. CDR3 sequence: CASRATEAFF. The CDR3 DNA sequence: TGTGCCAGCAGGGCCACTGAAGCTTTCTTT.

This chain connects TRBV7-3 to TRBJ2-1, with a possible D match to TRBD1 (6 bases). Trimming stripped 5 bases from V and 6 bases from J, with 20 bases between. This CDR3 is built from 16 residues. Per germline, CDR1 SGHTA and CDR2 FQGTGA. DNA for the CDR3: TGTGCCAGCAGCCCGATACCGGGACATCAGGGCAATGAGCAGTTCTTC. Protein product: CASSPIPGHQGNEQFF.

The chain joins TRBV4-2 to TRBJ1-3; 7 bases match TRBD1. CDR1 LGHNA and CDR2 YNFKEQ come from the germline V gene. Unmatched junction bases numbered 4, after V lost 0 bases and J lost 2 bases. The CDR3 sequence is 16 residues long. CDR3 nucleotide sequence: TGTGCCAGCAGCCAAGAGCCCGGGACAGCTGGAAACACCATATATTTT. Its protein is CASSQEPGTAGNTIYF.

The CDR3 protein is CASRSGTGRYGYTF. The CDR3 bases are TGTGCCAGCAGGTCCGGGACAGGTCGCTATGGCTACACCTTC. The chain recombines TRBV28 with TRBJ1-2; 8 nucleotides align to TRBD1. Germline V gene sequence: CDR1 MDHEN, CDR2 SYDVKM. The CDR3 has 14 amino acids. Trimming removed 6 bases from V and 4 bases from J; junction bases left unmatched: 7.

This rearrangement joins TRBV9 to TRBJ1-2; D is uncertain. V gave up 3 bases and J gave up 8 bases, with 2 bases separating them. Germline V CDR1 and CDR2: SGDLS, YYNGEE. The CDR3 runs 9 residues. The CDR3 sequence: CASSEGYTF. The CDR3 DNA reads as TGTGCCAGCAGCGAGGGCTACACCTTC.

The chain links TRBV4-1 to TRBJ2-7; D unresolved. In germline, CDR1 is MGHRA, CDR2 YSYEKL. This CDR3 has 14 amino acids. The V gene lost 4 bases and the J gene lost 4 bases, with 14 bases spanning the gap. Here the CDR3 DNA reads TGCGCCAGCAGCCCCCCCTTTGGGGTATACGAGCAGTACTTC. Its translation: CASSPPFGVYEQYF.

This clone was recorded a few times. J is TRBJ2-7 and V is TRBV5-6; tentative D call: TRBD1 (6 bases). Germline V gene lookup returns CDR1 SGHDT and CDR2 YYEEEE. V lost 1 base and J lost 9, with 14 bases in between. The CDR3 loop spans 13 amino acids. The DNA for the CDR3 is TGTGCCAGCAGCTTGAGTTGGGGGCCCGGGCAGTACTTC. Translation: CASSLSWGPGQYF.

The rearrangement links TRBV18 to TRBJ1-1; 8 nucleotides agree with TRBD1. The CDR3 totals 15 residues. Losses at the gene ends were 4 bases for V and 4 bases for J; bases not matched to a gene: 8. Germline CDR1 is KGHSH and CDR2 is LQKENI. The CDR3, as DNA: TGTGCCAGCTCACTGGGACAGGACCTACTCACTGAAGCTTTCTTT. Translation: CASSLGQDLLTEAFF.

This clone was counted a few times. DNA for the CDR3: TGTGCCACTTTGCGGTCTCCTGTGGCCGGGGAGCTGTTTTTT. Translating gives CATLRSPVAGELFF. This chain connects TRBV19 to TRBJ2-2; D is unclear. The CDR3 length is 14 residues. Trimming stripped 10 bases from V and 6 bases from J, with 18 bases between. The germline CDR1 and CDR2 sequences are LNHDA and SQIVND (reference sequence).

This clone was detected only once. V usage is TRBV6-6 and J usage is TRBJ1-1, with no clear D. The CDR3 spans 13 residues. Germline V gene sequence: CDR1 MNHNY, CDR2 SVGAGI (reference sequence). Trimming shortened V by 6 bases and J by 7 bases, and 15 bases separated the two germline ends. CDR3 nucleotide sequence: TGTGCCAGCAGCGACGGGGAAAATCATGAAGCTTTCTTT. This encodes CASSDGENHEAFF.

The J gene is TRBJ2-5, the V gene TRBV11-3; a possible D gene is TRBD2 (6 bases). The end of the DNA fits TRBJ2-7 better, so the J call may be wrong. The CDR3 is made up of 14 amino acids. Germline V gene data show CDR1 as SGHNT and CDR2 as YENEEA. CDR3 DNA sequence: TGTGCCAGCAGCTTAAGTGGAGGGAGTGGCGAGCAGTACTTC. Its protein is CASSLSGGSGEQYF.

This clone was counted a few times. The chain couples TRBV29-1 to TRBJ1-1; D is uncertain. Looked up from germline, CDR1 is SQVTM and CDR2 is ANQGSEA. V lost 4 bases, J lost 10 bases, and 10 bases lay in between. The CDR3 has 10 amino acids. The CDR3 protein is CSVAEAGAFF. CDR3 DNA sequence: TGCAGCGTTGCTGAGGCGGGAGCTTTCTTT.